Given below is one T cell receptor beta chain in context. Its antigen is still unknown. Base qualities are not provided; no much larger clone lies one nucleotide away. The sample originates from a study of blood T cell repertoires in COVID-19 (dated by TCRdb to 2019 to 2021). The study in broad terms: Samples covering the acute and convalescent phases of COVID-19 were provided by collaborators in the United States, Italy and Spain. The prospective study material was composed of cDNA or gDNA derived from T cells, B-cell-depleted T cells, or PBMCs. Nearly every sample came with metadata listing a de-identified subject ID, COVID-19 status, age in years and sex. Where available, HLA class I and class II types were taken from metadata supplied by the sample provider and were not determined by assay-based typing. Subjects who had been exposed to COVID-19, were actively infected with it, or had recovered from it provided the deeply sampled blood TCRbeta repertoires that made up the dataset. The repertoires were released in a freely available public database intended as a resource for research on the immune response to SARS-CoV-2. The samples were drawn from two sources: the first 160 participants of the ongoing ImmuneRACE study, and 950 to 1,500 subjects contributed by 6 global collaborators.

TCRbeta CDR3 regions were amplified from genomic DNA using the immunoSEQ Assay, a bias-controlled multiplex PCR. In the paper's pipeline: Nucleated cell counts per sample were estimated from amplification of reference gene primers within the assay. To quantify the absolute abundance of each unique TCRbeta CDR3 rearrangement, sequence reads were collapsed and filtered. For each sample, productive Simpson clonality was calculated by taking the square root of Simpson's diversity index across productive rearrangements. The source is immuneACCESS, and TCRdb retained only in-frame sequences with V and J called. Part of the clones is not carried over; for the studies checked, unresolved V genes explain less than half of this, and the remainder is unexplained. V and J calls and clone size are those listed in that table; D and trimming were worked out from the DNA. The sample table holds fewer than 150,000 clones, of which about 86% were seen once. Around 8.6% of the sample is in the top ten clones.

Study-level results and caveats: Clinical and demographic metadata were provided uncurated, with the amount varying by source and participant.

Whole blood was collected in K2EDTA tubes by collaborating institutions according to the institutions' own protocols. For TCRbeta analysis, collaborator samples were shipped as frozen whole blood, as isolated PBMCs, or as DNA extracted from either sample type. The source is a human donor in a cohort sampled during active COVID-19. Sequenced: peripheral blood.

The CDR3: CASSLKGWNRGGTEAFF. In nucleotide form, the sequence is TGTGCCAGCAGCTTAAAGGGGTGGAACAGGGGCGGCACTGAAGCTTTCTTT. The V and J segments used are TRBV7-8 and TRBJ1-1; TRBD1 agrees with 7 junctional bases. The CDR3, cysteine through phenylalanine, is 17 amino acids long. Solely the CDR3 DNA is kept, with 51 bases framed from the first base. At the junction V is shortened by 2 bases and J by 4 bases; bases outside the gene matches: 13. CDR1 and CDR2, looked up from the germline V gene, are SGHVS and FQNEAQ.